This T cell receptor beta chain is drawn from a study of T cell responses to AZD1222 COVID-19 vaccine. As concerns this clone: Its matching antigen is unknown.

Study results and caveats: Repertoires were obtained only post-peak T cell response. Donors were largely white British and mainly female; clonal diversity was possibly underestimated.

After removal of 0 bases from V and 4 bases from J, the junction contained 4 bases not matched to a gene. CDR1 and CDR2 (germline): SGDLS, YYNGEE. There are 14 residues in the CDR3. The assay was immunoSEQ multiplex PCR, and TCRdb's table has in-frame clones only and misses some. In the table there are some 170,000 clones, about 87% of which are singletons. The sequences come from peripheral blood, collected 28 days after the second dose of the MenACWY control vaccine. This clonotype originated in an adult who received the MenACWY meningococcal vaccine as a control. This chain connects TRBV9 to TRBJ2-7, with TRBD1 identical over 7 bases. CDR3: CASSVDGRGYEQYF. The CDR3 nucleotides are TGTGCCAGCAGCGTAGACGGCAGGGGGTACGAGCAGTACTTC.